The T cell receptor (beta chain) under discussion was sequenced for a study of blood T cell repertoires in COVID-19. TCRdb's copy holds only in-frame clones and misses some; the assay was immunoSEQ multiplex PCR. The data contain about 73,000 clones, 80% to 85% of them seen just once; the ten biggest clones take up 28%. Germline V gives CDR1 SGHDT, CDR2 YYEEEE. The trim removed 2 bases at V and 0 bases at J, leaving 9 bases unmatched. CDR3 size: 17 residues. V is TRBV5-6 and J is TRBJ2-7, with 9 bases identical to TRBD1. Sequencing was done on a sample of peripheral blood. The clonotype was recovered from a human donor in a cohort sampled during active COVID-19. CDR3 region: CASSFSGTGGHSYEQYF. The CDR3 DNA follows: TGTGCCAGCAGCTTCAGCGGAACAGGGGGCCACTCCTACGAGCAGTACTTC.